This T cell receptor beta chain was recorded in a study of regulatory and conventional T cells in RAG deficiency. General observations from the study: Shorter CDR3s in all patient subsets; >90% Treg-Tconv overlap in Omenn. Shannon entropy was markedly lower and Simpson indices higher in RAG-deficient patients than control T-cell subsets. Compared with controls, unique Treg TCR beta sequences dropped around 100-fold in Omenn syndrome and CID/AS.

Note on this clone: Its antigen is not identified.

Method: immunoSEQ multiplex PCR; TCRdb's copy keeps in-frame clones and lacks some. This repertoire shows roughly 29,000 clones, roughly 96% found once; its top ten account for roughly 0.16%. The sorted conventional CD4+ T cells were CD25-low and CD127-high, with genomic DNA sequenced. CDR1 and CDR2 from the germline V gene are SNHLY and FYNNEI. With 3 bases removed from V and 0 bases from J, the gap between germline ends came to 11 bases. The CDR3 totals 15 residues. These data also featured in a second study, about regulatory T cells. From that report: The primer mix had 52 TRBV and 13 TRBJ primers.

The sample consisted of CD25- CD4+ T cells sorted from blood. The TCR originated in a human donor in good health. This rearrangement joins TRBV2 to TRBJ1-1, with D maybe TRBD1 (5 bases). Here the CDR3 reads CASSERGQMNTEAFF. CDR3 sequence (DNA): TGTGCCAGCAGTGAGAGAGGACAAATGAACACTGAAGCTTTCTTT.